The source of this TCR beta chain is a study of graft-versus-host responses after intestinal transplantation. To note about this clone: Its antigen remains unidentified.

Trimming shortened V by 3 bases and J by 2 bases, and 11 bases separated the two germline ends. The CDR3 has 15 residues. Per germline, CDR1 SGHAT and CDR2 FQNNGV. TCRdb keeps only in-frame clones here, not all; method: immunoSEQ multiplex PCR. The sample includes about 88,000 clones, 75% to 90% of them seen just once. The TCR comes from a human donor who received an intestinal transplant. The chain has TRBV11-2 and TRBJ2-1, with D unresolved. The sequencing used unstimulated CD4+ T cells sorted from spleen or lymph node cells, collected before intestinal transplant. CDR3 in amino acids: CASSFRQAPYNEQFF. CDR3 bases: TGTGCCAGCAGCTTTCGGCAGGCACCCTACAATGAGCAGTTCTTC. Full variable domain (remainder filled in from reference TRBV11-2 and TRBJ2-1): EAGVAQSPRYKIIEKRQSVAFWCNPISGHATLYWYQQILGQGPKLLIQFQNNGVVDDSQLPKDRFSAERLKGVDSTLKIQPAKLEDSAVYLCASSFRQAPYNEQFFGPGTRLTVL.